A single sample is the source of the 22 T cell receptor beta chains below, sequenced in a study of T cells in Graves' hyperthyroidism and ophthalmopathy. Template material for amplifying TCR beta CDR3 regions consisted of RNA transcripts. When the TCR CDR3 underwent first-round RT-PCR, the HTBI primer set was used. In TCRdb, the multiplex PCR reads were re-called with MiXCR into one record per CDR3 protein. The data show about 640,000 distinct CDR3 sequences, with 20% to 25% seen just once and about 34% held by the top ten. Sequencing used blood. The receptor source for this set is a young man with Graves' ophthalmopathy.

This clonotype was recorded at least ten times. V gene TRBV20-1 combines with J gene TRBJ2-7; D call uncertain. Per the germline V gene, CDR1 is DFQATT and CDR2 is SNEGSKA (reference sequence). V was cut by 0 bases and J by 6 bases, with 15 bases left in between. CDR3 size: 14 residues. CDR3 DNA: TGCAGTGCTAGAGATCAAGGAAGAGGAAGCGAGCAGTACTTC. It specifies CSARDQGRGSEQYF.

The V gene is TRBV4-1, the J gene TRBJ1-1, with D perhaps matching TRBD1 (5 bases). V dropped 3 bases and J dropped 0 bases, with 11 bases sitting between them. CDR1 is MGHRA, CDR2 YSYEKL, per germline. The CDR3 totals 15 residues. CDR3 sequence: CASSQVGGLNTEAFF. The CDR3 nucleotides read TGCGCCAGCAGCCAGGTGGGGGGTTTGAACACTGAAGCTTTCTTT.

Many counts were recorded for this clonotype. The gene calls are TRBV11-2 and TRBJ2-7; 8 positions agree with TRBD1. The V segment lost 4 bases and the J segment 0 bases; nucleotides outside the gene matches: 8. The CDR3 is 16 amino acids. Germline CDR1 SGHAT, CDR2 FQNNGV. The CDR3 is CASSSIRQGSSYEQYF. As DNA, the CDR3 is TGTGCCAGCAGCTCAATTCGACAGGGGAGCTCCTACGAGCAGTACTTC.

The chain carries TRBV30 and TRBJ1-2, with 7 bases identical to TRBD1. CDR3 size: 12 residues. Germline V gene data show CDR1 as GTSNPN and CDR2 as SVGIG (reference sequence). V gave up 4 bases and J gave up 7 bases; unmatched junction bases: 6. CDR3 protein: CAWTPGGGGYTF. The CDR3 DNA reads TGTGCCTGGACTCCAGGGGGAGGTGGCTACACCTTC.

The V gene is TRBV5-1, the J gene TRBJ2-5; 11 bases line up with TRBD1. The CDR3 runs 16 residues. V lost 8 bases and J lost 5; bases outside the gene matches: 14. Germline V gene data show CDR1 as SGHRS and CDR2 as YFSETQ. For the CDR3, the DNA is TGCGCCAGGTTCCCCCTCGGACAGGGGGCTAGGGAGACCCAGTACTTC. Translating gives CARFPLGQGARETQYF.

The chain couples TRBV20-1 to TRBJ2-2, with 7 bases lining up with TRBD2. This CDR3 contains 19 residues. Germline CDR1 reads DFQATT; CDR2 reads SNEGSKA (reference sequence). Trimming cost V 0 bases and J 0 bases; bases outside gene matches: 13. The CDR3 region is CSARDRLTGLNSNTGELFF. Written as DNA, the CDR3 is TGCAGTGCTAGAGACCGGCTCACGGGACTAAATTCGAACACCGGGGAGCTGTTTTTT.

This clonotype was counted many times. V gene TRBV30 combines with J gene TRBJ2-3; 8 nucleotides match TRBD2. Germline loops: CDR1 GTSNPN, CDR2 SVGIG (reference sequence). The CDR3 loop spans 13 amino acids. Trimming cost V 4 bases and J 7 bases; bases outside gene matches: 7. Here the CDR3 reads CAWTSAGVHTQYF. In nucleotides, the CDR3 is TGTGCCTGGACATCAGCGGGAGTGCATACGCAGTATTTT. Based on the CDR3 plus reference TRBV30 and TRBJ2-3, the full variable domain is SQTIHQWPATLVQPVGSPLSLECTVEGTSNPNLYWYRQAAGRGLQLLFYSVGIGQISSEVPQNLSASRPQDRQFILSSKKLLLSDSGFYLCAWTSAGVHTQYFGPGTRLTVL.

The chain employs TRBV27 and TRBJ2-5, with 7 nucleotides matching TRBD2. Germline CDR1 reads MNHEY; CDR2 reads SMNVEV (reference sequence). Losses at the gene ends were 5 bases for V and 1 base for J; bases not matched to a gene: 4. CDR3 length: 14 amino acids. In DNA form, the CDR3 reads TGTGCCAGCAGTAAAGCGGGAACCCAAGAGACCCAGTACTTC. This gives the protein CASSKAGTQETQYF.

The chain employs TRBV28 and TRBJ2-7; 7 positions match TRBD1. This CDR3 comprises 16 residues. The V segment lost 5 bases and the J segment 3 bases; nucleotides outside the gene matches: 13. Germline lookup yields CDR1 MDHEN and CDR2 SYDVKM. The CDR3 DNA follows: TGTGCCAGCAGTACCAACCGGGGACAGACGATCTACGAGCAGTACTTC. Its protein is CASSTNRGQTIYEQYF. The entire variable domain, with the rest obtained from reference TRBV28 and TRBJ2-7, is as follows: DVKVTQSSRYLVKRTGEKVFLECVQDMDHENMFWYRQDPGLGLRLIYFSYDVKMKEKGDIPEGYSVSREKKERFSLILESASTNQTSMYLCASSTNRGQTIYEQYFGPGTRLTVT.

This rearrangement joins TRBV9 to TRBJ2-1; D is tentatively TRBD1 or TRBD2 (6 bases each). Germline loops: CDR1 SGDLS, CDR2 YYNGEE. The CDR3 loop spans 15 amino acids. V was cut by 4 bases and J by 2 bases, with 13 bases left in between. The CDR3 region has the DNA TGTGCCAGCAGCCCAGGGGACTCAGCCTACAATGAGCAGTTCTTC. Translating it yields CASSPGDSAYNEQFF.

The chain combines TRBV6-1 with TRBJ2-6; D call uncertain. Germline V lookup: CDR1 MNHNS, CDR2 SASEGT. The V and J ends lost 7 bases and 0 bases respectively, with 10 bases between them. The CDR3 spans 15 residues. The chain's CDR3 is CASTKDGSGANVLTF. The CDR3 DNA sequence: TGTGCCAGCACCAAAGACGGCTCTGGGGCCAACGTCCTGACTTTC.

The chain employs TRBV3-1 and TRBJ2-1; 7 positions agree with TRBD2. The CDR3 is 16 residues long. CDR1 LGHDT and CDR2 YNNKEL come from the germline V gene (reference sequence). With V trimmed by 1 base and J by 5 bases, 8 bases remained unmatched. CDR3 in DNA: TGTGCCAGCAGCCAAGTACCGGGACTAAATCACAATGAGCAGTTCTTC. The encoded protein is CASSQVPGLNHNEQFF.

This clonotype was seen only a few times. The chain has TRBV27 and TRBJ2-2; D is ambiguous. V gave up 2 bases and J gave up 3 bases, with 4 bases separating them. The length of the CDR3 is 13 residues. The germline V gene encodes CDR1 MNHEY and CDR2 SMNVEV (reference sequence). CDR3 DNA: TGTGCCAGCAGTTTAGTATACACCGGGGAGCTGTTTTTT. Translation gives CASSLVYTGELFF.

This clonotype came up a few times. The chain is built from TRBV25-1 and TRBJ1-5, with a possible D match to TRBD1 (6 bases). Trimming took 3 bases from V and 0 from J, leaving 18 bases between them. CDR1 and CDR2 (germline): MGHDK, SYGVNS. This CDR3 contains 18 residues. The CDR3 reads CASSDGGIGQNSNQPQHF. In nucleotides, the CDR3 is TGTGCCAGCAGTGATGGGGGTATCGGACAGAATAGCAATCAGCCCCAGCATTTT. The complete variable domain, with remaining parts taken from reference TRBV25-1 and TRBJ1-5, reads EADIYQTPRYLVIGTGKKITLECSQTMGHDKMYWYQQDPGMELHLIHYSYGVNSTEKGDLSSESTVSRIRTEHFPLTLESARPSHTSQYLCASSDGGIGQNSNQPQHFGDGTRLSIL.

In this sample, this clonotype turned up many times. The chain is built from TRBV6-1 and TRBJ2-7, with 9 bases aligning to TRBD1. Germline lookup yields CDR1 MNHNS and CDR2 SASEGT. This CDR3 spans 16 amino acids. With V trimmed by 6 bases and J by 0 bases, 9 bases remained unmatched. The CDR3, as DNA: TGTGCCAGCAGCCCTCTCGGACAGGGGAACTCCTACGAGCAGTACTTC. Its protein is CASSPLGQGNSYEQYF.

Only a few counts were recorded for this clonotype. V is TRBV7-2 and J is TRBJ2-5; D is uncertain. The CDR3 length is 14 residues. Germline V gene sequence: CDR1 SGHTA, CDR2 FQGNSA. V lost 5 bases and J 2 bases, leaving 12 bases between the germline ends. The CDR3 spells CASSPRLLQETQYF. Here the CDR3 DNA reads TGTGCCAGCAGCCCTAGACTGCTGCAAGAGACCCAGTACTTC.

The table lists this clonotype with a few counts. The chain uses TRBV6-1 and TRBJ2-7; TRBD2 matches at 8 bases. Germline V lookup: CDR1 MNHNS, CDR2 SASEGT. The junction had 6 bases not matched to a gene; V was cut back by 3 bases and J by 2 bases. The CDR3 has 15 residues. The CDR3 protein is CASSDLLAEAYEQYF. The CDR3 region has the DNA TGTGCCAGCAGTGATCTACTAGCGGAGGCCTACGAGCAGTACTTC.

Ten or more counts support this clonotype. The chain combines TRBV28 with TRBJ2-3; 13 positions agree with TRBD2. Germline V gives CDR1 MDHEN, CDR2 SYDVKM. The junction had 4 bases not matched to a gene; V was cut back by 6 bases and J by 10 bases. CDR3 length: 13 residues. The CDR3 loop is CASRVGLAGAQYF. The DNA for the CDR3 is TGTGCCAGCAGGGTCGGACTAGCGGGAGCGCAGTATTTT.

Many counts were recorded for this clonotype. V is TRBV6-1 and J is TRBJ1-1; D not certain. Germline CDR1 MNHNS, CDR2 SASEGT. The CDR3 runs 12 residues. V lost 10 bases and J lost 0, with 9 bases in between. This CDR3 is CANHGMNTEAFF. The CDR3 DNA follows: TGTGCCAACCATGGAATGAACACTGAAGCTTTCTTT.

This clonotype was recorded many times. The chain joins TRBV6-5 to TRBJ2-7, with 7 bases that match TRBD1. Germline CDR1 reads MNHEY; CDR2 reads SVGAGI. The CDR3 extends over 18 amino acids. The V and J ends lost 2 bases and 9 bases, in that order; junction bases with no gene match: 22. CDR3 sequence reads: CASSYAALGQSRPGRQYF. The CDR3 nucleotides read TGTGCCAGCAGTTACGCTGCCCTGGGACAGAGCCGTCCCGGCAGGCAGTACTTC.

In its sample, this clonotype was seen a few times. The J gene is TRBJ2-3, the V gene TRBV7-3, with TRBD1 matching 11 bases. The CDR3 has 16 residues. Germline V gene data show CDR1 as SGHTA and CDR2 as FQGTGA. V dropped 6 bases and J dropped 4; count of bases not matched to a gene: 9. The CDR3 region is CASSLYGTGGSDTQYF. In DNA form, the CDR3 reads TGTGCCAGCAGTCTCTACGGGACAGGGGGATCAGATACGCAGTATTTT. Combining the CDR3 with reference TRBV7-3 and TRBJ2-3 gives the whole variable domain GAGVSQTPSNKVTEKGKYVELRCDPISGHTALYWYRQSLGQGPEFLIYFQGTGAADDSGLPNDRFFAVRPEGSVSTLKIQRTERGDSAVYLCASSLYGTGGSDTQYFGPGTRLTVL.

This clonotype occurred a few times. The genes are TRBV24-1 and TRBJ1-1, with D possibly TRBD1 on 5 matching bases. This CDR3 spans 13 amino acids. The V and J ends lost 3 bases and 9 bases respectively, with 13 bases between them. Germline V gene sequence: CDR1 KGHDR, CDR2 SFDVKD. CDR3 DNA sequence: TGTGCCACCAGTGATAATGGGGGAGGGAAAGCTTTCTTT. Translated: CATSDNGGGKAFF.